Presented here are 30 T cell receptor beta chains from one specimen sequenced in a study of blood T cell repertoires in COVID-19. Here immunoSEQ multiplex PCR was the method, and the copy in TCRdb shows in-frame clones only, minus some. Seen here are 80,000 or so clones, around 84% observed once, and the top ten hold about 10%. The sequenced sample was peripheral blood. The receptors derive from a man aged 60 to 75 with COVID-19, enrolled during active disease.

This clone was observed a single time. The chain is built from TRBV18 and TRBJ2-1, with D possibly being TRBD2 (5 bases). Germline CDR1 KGHSH, CDR2 LQKENI. V lost 6 bases and J lost 4, with 16 bases in between. This CDR3 spans 15 amino acids. CDR3 bases: TGTGCCAGCTCGCCCCAAGCGGAATCGTACAATGAGCAGTTCTTC. Its protein product is CASSPQAESYNEQFF.

The chain couples TRBV28 to TRBJ2-3; TRBD1 aligns across 9 bases. This CDR3 has 16 residues. Trimming took 5 bases from V and 3 from J; bases not matched to a gene: 9. Per germline, CDR1 MDHEN and CDR2 SYDVKM. The CDR3 loop is CASSEQGAVGTDTQYF. CDR3 sequence (DNA): TGTGCCAGCAGTGAACAGGGGGCGGTAGGAACAGATACGCAGTATTTT.

The rearrangement joins TRBV24-1 to TRBJ2-3, with D possibly being TRBD2 (6 bases). Trimming removed 1 base from V and 4 bases from J, with 14 bases in between. Germline V gene sequence: CDR1 KGHDR, CDR2 SFDVKD. CDR3 length: 16 residues. CDR3 sequence reads: CATSDFGGLWPDTQYF. In DNA form, the CDR3 reads TGTGCCACCAGTGATTTCGGTGGACTATGGCCAGATACGCAGTATTTT.

The gene calls are TRBV7-2 and TRBJ2-3, with 15 positions matching TRBD2. Per germline, CDR1 SGHTA and CDR2 FQGNSA. V gave up 4 bases and J gave up 3 bases; unmatched junction bases: 2. The CDR3 totals 16 residues. In DNA form, the CDR3 reads TGTGCCAGCAGCTGGACTAGCGGGAGGGTGACAGATACGCAGTATTTT. This translates into CASSWTSGRVTDTQYF.

The rearrangement joins TRBV2 to TRBJ2-3; TRBD1 might be the D (5 bases). The CDR3 contains 14 residues. The V gene's germline CDR1 is SNHLY and CDR2 FYNNEI. Trimming left V 5 bases short and J 3 bases short, with 12 bases between. The DNA of the CDR3 is TGTGCCAGCAGTCAGGGTGGGTTTACAGATACGCAGTATTTT. Protein sequence: CASSQGGFTDTQYF.

There are a few counts of this clone. This rearrangement joins TRBV24-1 to TRBJ1-5, with no clear D. The germline gives CDR1 KGHDR, CDR2 SFDVKD. Trimming left V 9 bases short and J 0 bases short, with 11 bases between. The CDR3 extends over 14 amino acids. CDR3 nucleotides: TGTGCCACCGGGCCGTCAGATAGCAATCAGCCCCAGCATTTT. Translation: CATGPSDSNQPQHF.

As DNA, the CDR3 is TGTGCTAGTGGCCTCGTTGCGGGTCTCCGCCTTGGACTAGCGGGAGGGAACTCCTACGAGCAGTACTTC. Translating gives CASGLVAGLRLGLAGGNSYEQYF. The chain links TRBV12-5 to TRBJ2-7; 15 bases map to TRBD2. The CDR3 is made up of 23 amino acids. Germline assignment: CDR1 LGHNT and CDR2 FRNRAP. Losses at the gene ends were 6 bases for V and 0 bases for J; bases not matched to a gene: 24.

The chain couples TRBV24-1 to TRBJ2-1, with 14 bases identical to TRBD2. The CDR3 is made up of 17 amino acids. V dropped 4 bases and J dropped 4; count of bases not matched to a gene: 5. Germline V gene data show CDR1 as KGHDR and CDR2 as SFDVKD. The DNA for the CDR3 is TGTGCCACCAGTGACCCGACTAGCGGGGGGGGATACAATGAGCAGTTCTTC. It codes for CATSDPTSGGGYNEQFF.

This chain connects TRBV5-1 to TRBJ2-1; TRBD2 is a possible D gene (5 bases). V dropped 7 bases and J dropped 3 bases, with 11 bases sitting between them. The CDR3 extends over 13 amino acids. Germline loops: CDR1 SGHRS, CDR2 YFSETQ. The DNA for the CDR3 is TGCGCCAGCGGCCTTGGACTCTACAATGAGCAGTTCTTC. As protein: CASGLGLYNEQFF.

The chain employs TRBV18 and TRBJ2-5; the D is unclear. Germline-derived CDR1 and CDR2 are KGHSH and LQKENI. V was cut by 2 bases and J by 2 bases, with 9 bases left in between. The CDR3 runs to 14 residues. The CDR3 loop reads CASSPNARQETQYF. CDR3 coding DNA: TGTGCCAGCTCACCAAACGCGCGTCAAGAGACCCAGTACTTC.

V is TRBV6-5 and J is TRBJ1-2; 7 bases match TRBD1. Germline V gene data show CDR1 as MNHEY and CDR2 as SVGAGI. The CDR3 covers 13 residues. V trimming: 7 bases; J trimming: 6 bases; junction bases outside the gene matches: 8. CDR3 region: CASIVRQGDGYTF. In nucleotides, the CDR3 is TGTGCCAGCATAGTAAGACAGGGAGATGGCTACACCTTC.

This clone was found a few times. V usage is TRBV11-3 and J usage is TRBJ1-3, with 8 bases matching TRBD1. Germline-derived CDR1 and CDR2 are SGHNT and YENEEA. This CDR3 is 14 amino acids long. Trimming took 5 bases from V and 0 from J; bases not matched to a gene: 0. The CDR3 sequence is CASSGQGSGNTIYF. The DNA of the CDR3 is TGTGCCAGCAGCGGACAGGGCTCTGGAAACACCATATATTTT.

The V call is TRBV7-5, the J call TRBJ2-7; the table's D call, TRBD1, was not checked against the DNA. TRBV7-5 is a recognized pseudogene. The CDR3 has 15 amino acids. The CDR3 sequence is CVRSARDREDYEQYF. CDR3 DNA sequence: TGTGTCAGAAGCGCGCGGGACAGGGAGGACTACGAGCAGTACTTC.

This rearrangement joins TRBV28 to TRBJ1-2; a weak D match, TRBD1 (6 bases). The CDR3 runs to 15 residues. V was shortened by 5 bases and J by 4 bases, with 17 bases between the two germline ends. Germline V gene lookup returns CDR1 MDHEN and CDR2 SYDVKM. The CDR3 DNA sequence: TGTGCCAGCAGTCTCCCCACTACAGGGCTCTATGGCTACACCTTC. Its protein is CASSLPTTGLYGYTF.

This clone has a single count. The V gene is TRBV28, the J gene TRBJ1-4; D remains ambiguous. CDR1 and CDR2 (germline): MDHEN, SYDVKM. This CDR3 comprises 15 residues. Trimming stripped 8 bases from V and 0 bases from J, with 13 bases between. The CDR3: CASLGVGTTNEKLFF. CDR3 DNA: TGTGCCAGCCTCGGTGTCGGTACAACTAATGAAAAACTGTTTTTT.

The rearrangement joins TRBV7-9 to TRBJ2-1; D is possibly TRBD2 (5 bases). The CDR3 is 13 residues long. Trimming stripped 1 base from V and 10 bases from J, with 11 bases between. Germline V gene lookup returns CDR1 SEHNR and CDR2 FQNEAQ (reference sequence). DNA for the CDR3: TGTGCCAGCAGCTTAGAGGGCGGAGGCGAGCAGTTCTTC. Translated, it gives CASSLEGGGEQFF.

This chain joins TRBV23-1 and TRBJ2-3; the match to TRBD1 covers 11 bases. TRBV23-1 counts as an open reading frame of uncertain function. J gave up 6 bases and V 6 bases, and 17 bases lay outside the gene matches. The CDR3 consists of 18 residues. The CDR3 DNA is TGCGCCAGCAGCCCACGGAAGGATAAGGACAGGGGGCCGGATACGCAGTATTTT. It specifies CASSPRKDKDRGPDTQYF.

Remarks on this clone: This same CDR3 is encoded by further DNA sequences in the sample. The chain recombines TRBV3-1 (or the pseudogene TRBV3-2) with TRBJ1-5; D is uncertain. Looked up from germline, CDR1 is LGHDT and CDR2 is YNNKEL (reference sequence). This CDR3 is built from 14 residues. With 0 bases removed from V and 4 bases from J, the gap between germline ends came to 7 bases. The CDR3 spells CASSQDRGNQPQHF. The DNA for the CDR3 is TGTGCCAGCAGCCAAGATCGGGGAAATCAGCCCCAGCATTTT.

A remark on this clone: Germline and junction disagree at one end, which may indicate a read error. The DNA of the CDR3 is TGTGCCAGCAGCCAAGGTTCGACAGGGCACTTC. As protein: CASSQGSTGHF. The rearrangement links TRBV3-1 (or the pseudogene TRBV3-2) to TRBJ2-7; TRBD1 agrees at 7 bases. There are 11 residues in the CDR3. The V gene's germline CDR1 is LGHDT and CDR2 YNNKEL (reference sequence).

Here the CDR3 DNA reads TGTGCCAGCAGCTTACACGGGACAGGGGAGACTGAAGCTTTCTTT. Its translation is CASSLHGTGETEAFF. V usage is TRBV7-9 and J usage is TRBJ1-1, with 10 bases aligning to TRBD1. The CDR3 sequence is 15 residues long. V was pared by 2 bases and J by 5 bases, with 5 bases of the junction left unmatched. Germline CDR1 is SEHNR and CDR2 is FQNEAQ (reference sequence).

The gene calls are TRBV10-3 and TRBJ2-5; D is possibly TRBD1 (7 bases). Germline lookup yields CDR1 ENHRY and CDR2 SYGVKD. CDR3 length equals 12 residues. Trimming removed 11 bases at V and 1 base at J, with 11 bases between. Here the CDR3 DNA reads TGTGCCGCGGGACAGCCCCAAGAGACCCAGTACTTC. Translation: CAAGQPQETQYF.

The J gene is TRBJ2-4, the V gene TRBV7-9, with D perhaps TRBD2 (5 bases). The ends were cut back, 8 bases at V and 1 base at J, with 9 bases in the middle. The CDR3 is 13 residues long. CDR1 is SEHNR and CDR2 is FQNEAQ in the germline V gene (reference sequence). The CDR3 DNA sequence: TGTGCCAGCGGGAGTCCTGCCAAAAACATTCAGTACTTC. Translation gives CASGSPAKNIQYF. The variable domain in full, with the rest retrieved from reference TRBV7-9 and TRBJ2-4, is DTGVSQNPRHKITKRGQNVTFRCDPISEHNRLYWYRQTLGQGPEFLTYFQNEAQLEKSRLLSDRFSAERPKGSFSTLEIQRTEQGDSAMYLCASGSPAKNIQYFGAGTRLSVL.

This clone was counted once. The chain couples TRBV5-1 to TRBJ1-5, with TRBD1 matching 7 bases. The J segment lost 6 bases and the V segment lost 0 bases, leaving 6 bases of the junction unmatched. The CDR3 length is 15 residues. The V gene's germline CDR1 is SGHRS and CDR2 YFSETQ. The CDR3 region is CASSLGQGQGQPQHF. DNA for the CDR3: TGCGCCAGCAGCTTGGGACAGGGCCAAGGTCAGCCCCAGCATTTT.

The rearrangement uses TRBV3-1 (or the pseudogene TRBV3-2) and TRBJ2-1, with D hard to call. V was shortened by 0 bases and J by 3 bases, with 15 bases between the two germline ends. CDR3 length: 17 amino acids. CDR1 LGHDT and CDR2 YNNKEL come from the germline V gene (reference sequence). The CDR3 loop reads CASSQDPAVGSYNEQFF. The CDR3, as DNA: TGTGCCAGCAGCCAAGATCCCGCGGTAGGAAGCTACAATGAGCAGTTCTTC.

The chain employs TRBV7-3 and TRBJ2-1; 7 bases agree with TRBD2. The V gene end was trimmed by 5 bases and the J gene end by 0 bases; junction bases not matched to a gene: 10. The CDR3 runs 17 residues. CDR1 SGHTA and CDR2 FQGTGA come from the germline V gene. The CDR3 DNA reads as TGTGCCAGCAGCACCCCCCTGCGGGGGTACTCCTACAATGAGCAGTTCTTC. This encodes CASSTPLRGYSYNEQFF. Full variable domain (missing parts from reference TRBV7-3 and TRBJ2-1): GAGVSQTPSNKVTEKGKYVELRCDPISGHTALYWYRQSLGQGPEFLIYFQGTGAADDSGLPNDRFFAVRPEGSVSTLKIQRTERGDSAVYLCASSTPLRGYSYNEQFFGPGTRLTVL.

The rearrangement links TRBV7-6 to TRBJ2-2, with D possibly TRBD2 on 6 matching bases. In germline, CDR1 is SGHVS, CDR2 FNYEAQ. V was trimmed by 4 bases and J by 4 bases, leaving 13 bases between them. The CDR3 contains 15 residues. The CDR3 DNA follows: TGTGCCAGCAGCTCACCCTGGGGGGTCACCGGGGAGCTGTTTTTT. It specifies CASSSPWGVTGELFF.

The chain employs TRBV24-1 and TRBJ2-5; 9 bases are shared with TRBD1. Germline CDR1 is KGHDR and CDR2 is SFDVKD. V was pared by 2 bases and J by 4 bases, with 7 bases of the junction left unmatched. The CDR3 length is 16 residues. CDR3 sequence (DNA): TGTGCCACCAGTGATTCGTCCGGGACAGGGCCAGAGACCCAGTACTTC. It specifies CATSDSSGTGPETQYF.

This clone was counted a single time. The chain has TRBV7-6 and TRBJ1-5, with 7 bases matching TRBD1. Trimming cost V 8 bases and J 1 base; bases outside gene matches: 14. Germline CDR1 reads SGHVS; CDR2 reads FNYEAQ. The CDR3 sequence is 17 residues long. The DNA for the CDR3 is TGTGCCAGCCCCTTAGGGGGCGGACAGATGAGCAATCAGCCCCAGCATTTT. This sequence encodes CASPLGGGQMSNQPQHF.

This chain connects TRBV6-5 to TRBJ1-5; D uncertain. The CDR3 is 12 residues long. V was clipped by 4 bases and J by 4 bases, with 5 bases between them. Germline V gene lookup returns CDR1 MNHEY and CDR2 SVGAGI. The CDR3: CASSSTNQPQHF. CDR3 coding DNA: TGTGCCAGCAGTTCTACTAATCAGCCCCAGCATTTT.

This chain links TRBV9 with TRBJ2-3; 7 nucleotides match TRBD2. V lost 0 bases to trimming and J lost 5 bases; unmatched junction nucleotides: 9. CDR3 size: 16 residues. The V gene's germline CDR1 is SGDLS and CDR2 YYNGEE. CDR3 in DNA: TGTGCCAGCAGCGTAGTTGCGGGAGCTGCGCAAGATACGCAGTATTTT. Translation: CASSVVAGAAQDTQYF.